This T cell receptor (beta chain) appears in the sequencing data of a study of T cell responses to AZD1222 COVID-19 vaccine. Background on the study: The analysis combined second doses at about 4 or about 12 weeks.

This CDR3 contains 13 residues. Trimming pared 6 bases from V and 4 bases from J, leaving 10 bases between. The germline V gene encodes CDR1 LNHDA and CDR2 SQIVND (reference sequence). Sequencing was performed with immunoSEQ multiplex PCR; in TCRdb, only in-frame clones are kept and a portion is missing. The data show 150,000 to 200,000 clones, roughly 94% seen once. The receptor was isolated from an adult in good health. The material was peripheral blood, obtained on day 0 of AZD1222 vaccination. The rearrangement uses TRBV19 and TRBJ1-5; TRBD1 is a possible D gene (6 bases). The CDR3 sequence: CASRPQGNQPQHF. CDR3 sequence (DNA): TGTGCCAGTAGGCCACAGGGAAATCAGCCCCAGCATTTT.